One sample yielded the 6 T cell receptor beta chains listed below, sequenced in a study of T-cell memory formation after mild COVID-19. TCRdb analysed the 5' RACE reads with MiXCR anew, one entry per CDR3 protein. The sample lists 550,000 to 650,000 distinct CDR3 sequences, roughly 17% occurring once. The sequenced sample consisted of PBMCs or a T cell subset sorted from them (not recorded which). Receptors originate from an adult woman who had mild COVID-19 (a few samples of this study predate the infection). Cell type and time point are not known.

V and J are TRBV6-5 and TRBJ1-2; the D gene is possibly TRBD1 (6 bases). The CDR3 consists of 19 residues. Germline-derived CDR1 and CDR2 are MNHEY and SVGAGI. The V and J ends lost 0 bases and 1 base respectively, with 21 bases between them. CDR3 in amino acids: CASSYSRGRGTPFNYGYTF. The CDR3, as DNA: TGTGCCAGCAGTTACTCCCGGGGACGGGGGACACCGTTTAACTATGGCTACACCTTC.

The sample holds one count of this clonotype. The rearrangement links TRBV20-1 to TRBJ1-1, with D possibly matching TRBD1 (6 bases). V was pared by 4 bases and J by 3 bases, with 15 bases between. The CDR3 spans 14 residues. Germline V gene sequence: CDR1 DFQATT, CDR2 SNEGSKA (reference sequence). The CDR3 loop is CSANLPGEYTEAFF. CDR3 sequence (DNA): TGCAGTGCTAACTTGCCAGGGGAGTACACTGAAGCTTTCTTT.

This clonotype was seen more than once but under ten times. This sequence joins TRBV13 and TRBJ1-3; D unresolved. Germline V gene sequence: CDR1 PRHDT, CDR2 FYEKMQ (reference sequence). The length of the CDR3 is 15 residues. Trimming removed 5 bases at V and 1 base at J, with 12 bases between. This chain's CDR3 is CASSNGIGSGNTIYF. The CDR3 DNA reads TGTGCCAGCAGCAACGGGATCGGTTCTGGAAACACCATATATTTT.

This clonotype was found many times. The chain uses TRBV30 and TRBJ2-7; D may be TRBD1 (6 bases). Between the trimmed V and J ends, which lost 5 bases and 3 bases, there was a span of 14 bases. This CDR3 comprises 13 residues. Germline assignment: CDR1 GTSNPN and CDR2 SVGIG (reference sequence). The DNA for the CDR3 is TGTGCCTGGGGGGGCGCGCGTATCTACGAGCAGTACTTC. It translates to CAWGGARIYEQYF.

The chain couples TRBV10-3 to TRBJ2-3; 12 bases are a match to TRBD2. The V and J ends lost 7 bases and 0 bases, in that order; junction bases with no gene match: 8. This CDR3 has 17 amino acids. From germline, CDR1 is ENHRY and CDR2 SYGVKD. CDR3 in DNA: TGTGCCATCAAAGCTAGCGGGGGGGCAGCTAGCACAGATACGCAGTATTTT. Translating gives CAIKASGGAASTDTQYF.

This clonotype showed up just a few times. The V call is TRBV29-1, the J call TRBJ1-5; TRBD1 is a possible D gene (5 bases). V lost 3 bases, J lost 3 bases, and 9 bases lay in between. Germline CDR1 reads SQVTM; CDR2 reads ANQGSEA. This CDR3 has 13 amino acids. CDR3 amino acids: CSVEEGPNQPQHF. The CDR3, as DNA: TGCAGCGTTGAGGAGGGGCCCAATCAGCCCCAGCATTTT.